The sequence of this TCR beta chain was determined in a study of T cells in Graves' hyperthyroidism and ophthalmopathy. TCR beta CDR3 sequences were amplified from RNA transcripts. TCR CDR3 regions were first amplified by RT-PCR with HTBI primers. One entry per CDR3 protein, called by TCRdb with MiXCR from the multiplex PCR reads. This table holds 540,000 or so distinct CDR3 sequences, 46% found once. Overall study findings and caveats: Researchers found most expanded thyroid clonotypes above 0.001 in blood as well. In validation, the model predicted ophthalmopathy. These predictions came a median about 6.2 months before onset.

This clonotype was seen repeatedly, ten times or more. Its antigen is unidentified. This CDR3 is built from 13 residues. Trimming left V 3 bases short and J 7 bases short, with 14 bases between. CDR1 SGDLS and CDR2 YYNGEE come from the germline V gene. This TCR was sampled from an adult woman with Graves' disease, either hyperthyroidism or ophthalmopathy (not recorded which). The J gene is TRBJ2-7, the V gene TRBV9, with D possibly being TRBD1 or TRBD2 (6 bases each). The sample comprised peripheral blood or thyroid tissue (not recorded which). The CDR3 spells CASSASGAWEQYF. The CDR3 DNA follows: TGTGCCAGCAGCGCCTCGGGGGCTTGGGAGCAGTACTTC. The entire variable domain, with the rest obtained from reference TRBV9 and TRBJ2-7, is as follows: DSGVTQTPKHLITATGQRVTLRCSPRSGDLSVYWYQQSLDQGLQFLIQYYNGEERAKGNILERFSAQQFPDLHSELNLSSLELGDSALYFCASSASGAWEQYFGPGTRLTVT.